By sample fraction, the clone carrying this T cell receptor gamma chain is medium-sized. Antigen: not known. The protein recorded in TCRdb does not match the translated DNA at residue 6; the protein presented here comes from translating the DNA. This specimen belongs to a study of gamma delta lymphoproliferative disorders and STAT genes. As for the study in general: The EuroClonality-NGS protocol was used to prepare delta libraries. Findings and caveats of the study: Gamma repertoires grouped patients separately from controls; delta repertoires showed no separation. Controls likely had mixed maturation stages, while leukemic cells were mostly terminal effectors.

J lost 2 bases, V lost 5 bases, and 3 bases had no gene match. The CDR3 has 12 amino acids. Per germline, CDR1 VENAVY and CDR2 YDSYNSRV. TCRdb redid clone calling on the multiplex PCR reads using CATT. Of about 1,600 gamma-chain clones listed, 9.5% to 10% are singletons. Genomic DNA from isolated PBMCs served as the sequencing template. The chain carries TRGV8 and TRGJ1 or TRGJ2. TCRdb gives no J gene; it was assigned here by matching the DNA to germline. The sequence was collected from a human donor in good health. The sequencing input was blood. The CDR3 DNA reads as TGTGCCACCTGGGGCTATTATTATAAGAAACTCTTT. This encodes CATWGYYYKKLF.